The following is a T cell receptor (beta chain) sequence with its context. This specimen comes from a study of T cell responses to AZD1222 COVID-19 vaccine. Study context: Both about-4-week and about-12-week second-dose recipients were combined.

Produced via immunoSEQ multiplex PCR; TCRdb's table is partial and in-frame only. The top ten clones hold approximately 3% of a sample with 100,000 to 130,000 clones, about 86% of them seen once. Looked up from germline, CDR1 is MNHEY and CDR2 is SVGAGI. The V end lost 7 bases, the J end lost 8 bases, and 20 bases lay between the germline ends. The CDR3 extends over 14 amino acids. The clonotype originates from an adult in good health. This sequence joins TRBV6-5 and TRBJ1-1, with a tentative D call TRBD1 (5 bases). The input for sequencing was peripheral blood, taken on day 0 of AZD1222 vaccination. CDR3: CASTLPRDPGEAFF. Written as DNA, the CDR3 is TGTGCCAGCACCCTTCCCCGGGACCCAGGGGAAGCTTTCTTT.